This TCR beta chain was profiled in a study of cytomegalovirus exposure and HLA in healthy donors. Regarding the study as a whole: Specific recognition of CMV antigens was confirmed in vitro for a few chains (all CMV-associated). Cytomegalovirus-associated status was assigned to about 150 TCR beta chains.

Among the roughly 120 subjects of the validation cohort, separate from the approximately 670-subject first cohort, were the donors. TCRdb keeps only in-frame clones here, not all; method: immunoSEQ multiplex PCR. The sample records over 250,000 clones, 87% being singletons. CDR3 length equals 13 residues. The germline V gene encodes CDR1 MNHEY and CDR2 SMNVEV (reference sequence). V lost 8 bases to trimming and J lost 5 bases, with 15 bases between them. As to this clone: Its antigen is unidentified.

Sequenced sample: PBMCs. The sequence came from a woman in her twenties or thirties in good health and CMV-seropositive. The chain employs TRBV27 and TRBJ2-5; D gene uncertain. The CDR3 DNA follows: TGTGCCAGCCGACCCCTTTTGAAGGAGACCCAGTACTTC. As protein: CASRPLLKETQYF.